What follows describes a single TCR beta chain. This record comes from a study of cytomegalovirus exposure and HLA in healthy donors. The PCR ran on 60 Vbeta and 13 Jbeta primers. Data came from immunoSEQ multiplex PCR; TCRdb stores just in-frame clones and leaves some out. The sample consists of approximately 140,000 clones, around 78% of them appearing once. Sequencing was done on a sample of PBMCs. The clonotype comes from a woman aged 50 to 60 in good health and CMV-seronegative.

CDR3 region: CASRAGGAEFYGYTF. CDR3 DNA: TGTGCCAGCAGAGCCGGGGGGGCTGAATTCTATGGCTACACCTTC. The V and J genes are TRBV25-1 and TRBJ1-2, with D tentatively TRBD1 (6 bases). Trimming took off 6 bases at V and 4 bases at J, with 18 bases between the two ends. CDR1 is MGHDK, CDR2 SYGVNS, per germline. The CDR3 totals 15 residues.